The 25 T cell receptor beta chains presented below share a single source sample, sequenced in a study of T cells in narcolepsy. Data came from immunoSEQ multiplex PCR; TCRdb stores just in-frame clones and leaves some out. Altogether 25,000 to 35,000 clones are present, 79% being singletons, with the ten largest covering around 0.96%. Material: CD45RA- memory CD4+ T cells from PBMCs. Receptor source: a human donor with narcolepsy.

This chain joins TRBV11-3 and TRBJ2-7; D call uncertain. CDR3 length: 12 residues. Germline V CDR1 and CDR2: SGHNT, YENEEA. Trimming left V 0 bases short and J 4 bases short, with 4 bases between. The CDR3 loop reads CASSLDTYEQYF. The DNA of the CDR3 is TGTGCCAGCAGCTTAGATACTTACGAGCAGTACTTC. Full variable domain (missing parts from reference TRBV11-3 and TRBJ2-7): EAGVVQSPRYKIIEKKQPVAFWCNPISGHNTLYWYLQNLGQGPELLIRYENEEAVDDSQLPKDRFSAERLKGVDSTLKIQPAELGDSAVYLCASSLDTYEQYFGPGTRLTVT.

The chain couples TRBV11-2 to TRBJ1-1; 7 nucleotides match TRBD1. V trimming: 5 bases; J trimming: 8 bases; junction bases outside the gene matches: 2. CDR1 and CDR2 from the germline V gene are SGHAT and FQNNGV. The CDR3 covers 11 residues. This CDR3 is CASSLTGEAFF. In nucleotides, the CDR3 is TGTGCCAGCAGCCTGACAGGGGAAGCTTTCTTT.

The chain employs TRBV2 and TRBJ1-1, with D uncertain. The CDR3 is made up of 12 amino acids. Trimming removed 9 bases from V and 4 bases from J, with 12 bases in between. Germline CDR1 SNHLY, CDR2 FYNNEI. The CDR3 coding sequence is TGTGCCAGTCATTTGGAGGGCACTGAAGCTTTCTTT. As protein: CASHLEGTEAFF.

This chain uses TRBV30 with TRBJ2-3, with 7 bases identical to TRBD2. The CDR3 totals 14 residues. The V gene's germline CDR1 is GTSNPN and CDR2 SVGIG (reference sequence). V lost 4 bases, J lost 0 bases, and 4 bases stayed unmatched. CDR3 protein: CAWKAGSSTDTQYF. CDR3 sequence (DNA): TGTGCCTGGAAAGCGGGATCTAGCACAGATACGCAGTATTTT.

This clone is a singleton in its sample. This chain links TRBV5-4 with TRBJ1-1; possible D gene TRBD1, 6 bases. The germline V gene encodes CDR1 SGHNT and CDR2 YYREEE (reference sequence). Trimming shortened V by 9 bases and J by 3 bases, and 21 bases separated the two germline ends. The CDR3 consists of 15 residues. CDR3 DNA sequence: TGTGCCACATTAACTTCTCAGGGGTCCGACACTGAAGCTTTCTTT. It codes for CATLTSQGSDTEAFF.

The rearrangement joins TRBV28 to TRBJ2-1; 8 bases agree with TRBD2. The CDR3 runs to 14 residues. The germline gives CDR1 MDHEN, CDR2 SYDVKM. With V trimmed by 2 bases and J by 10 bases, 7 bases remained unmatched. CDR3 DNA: TGTGCCAGCAGTTTACCAGCGGGAGTCTGGGAGCAGTTCTTC. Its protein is CASSLPAGVWEQFF.

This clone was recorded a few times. CDR3 bases: TGTGCCAGCAGTGAAGTACAGATGGCCGGGGAGCTGTTTTTT. Translation: CASSEVQMAGELFF. The V and J genes are TRBV2 and TRBJ2-2; no firm D call. CDR3 length equals 14 residues. Trimming stripped 1 base from V and 6 bases from J, with 9 bases between. Germline V CDR1 and CDR2: SNHLY, FYNNEI.

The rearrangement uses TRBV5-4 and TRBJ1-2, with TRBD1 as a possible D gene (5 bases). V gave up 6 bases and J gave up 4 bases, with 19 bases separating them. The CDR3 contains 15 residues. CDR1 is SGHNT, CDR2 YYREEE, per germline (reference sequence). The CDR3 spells CASTWGTGPFYGYTF. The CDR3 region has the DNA TGTGCCAGCACTTGGGGAACAGGACCGTTCTATGGCTACACCTTC.

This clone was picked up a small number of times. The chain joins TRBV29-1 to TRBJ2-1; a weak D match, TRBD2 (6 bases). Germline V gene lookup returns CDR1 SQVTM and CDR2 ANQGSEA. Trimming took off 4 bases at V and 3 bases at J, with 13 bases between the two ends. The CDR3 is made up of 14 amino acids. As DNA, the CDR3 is TGCAGCGTTGGTCAACTAGCTAACTACAATGAGCAGTTCTTC. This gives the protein CSVGQLANYNEQFF.

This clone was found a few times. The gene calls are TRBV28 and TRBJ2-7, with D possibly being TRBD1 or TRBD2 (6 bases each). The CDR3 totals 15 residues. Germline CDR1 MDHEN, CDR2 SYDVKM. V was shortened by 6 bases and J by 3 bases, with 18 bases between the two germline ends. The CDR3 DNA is TGTGCCAGCAGCTCGCCCGTCGGGGGCGGCTACGAGCAGTACTTC. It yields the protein CASSSPVGGGYEQYF.

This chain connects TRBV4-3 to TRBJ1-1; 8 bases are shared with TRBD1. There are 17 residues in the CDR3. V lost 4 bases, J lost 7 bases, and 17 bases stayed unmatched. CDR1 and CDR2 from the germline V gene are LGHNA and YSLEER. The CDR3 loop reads CASSPAQLGQGASEAFF. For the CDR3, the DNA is TGCGCCAGCAGCCCGGCTCAGCTGGGGCAGGGGGCTAGTGAAGCTTTCTTT.

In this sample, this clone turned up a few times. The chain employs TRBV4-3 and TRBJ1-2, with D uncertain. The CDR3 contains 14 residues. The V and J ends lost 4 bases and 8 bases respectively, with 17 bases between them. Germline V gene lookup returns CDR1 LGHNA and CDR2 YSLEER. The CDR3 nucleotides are TGCGCCAGCAGCCCCCTCGTGAGGGTAGGCGGCTACACCTTC. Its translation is CASSPLVRVGGYTF.

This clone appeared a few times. The CDR3 DNA reads as TGTGCCAGCAGCTTAGGTGACGGCGTCTCCGACTCCCAAGAGACCCAGTACTTC. It codes for CASSLGDGVSDSQETQYF. The V call is TRBV11-2, the J call TRBJ2-5, with D unresolved. The germline V and J ends were trimmed by 1 base and 1 base, with 19 bases remaining between them. CDR1 and CDR2 from the germline V gene are SGHAT and FQNNGV. This CDR3 contains 18 residues.

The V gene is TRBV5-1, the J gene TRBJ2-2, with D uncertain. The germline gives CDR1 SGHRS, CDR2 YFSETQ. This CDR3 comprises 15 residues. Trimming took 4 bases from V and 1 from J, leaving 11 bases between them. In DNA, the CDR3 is TGCGCCAGCAGCCCTCGATTGGAGAACACCGGGGAGCTGTTTTTT. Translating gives CASSPRLENTGELFF.

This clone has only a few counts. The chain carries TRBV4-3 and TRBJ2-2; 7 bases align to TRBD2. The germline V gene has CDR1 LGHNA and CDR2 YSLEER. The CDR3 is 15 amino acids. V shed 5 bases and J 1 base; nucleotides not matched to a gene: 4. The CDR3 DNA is TGCGCCAGCAGCAGGGTAGCGGGGAACACCGGGGAGCTGTTTTTT. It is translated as CASSRVAGNTGELFF.

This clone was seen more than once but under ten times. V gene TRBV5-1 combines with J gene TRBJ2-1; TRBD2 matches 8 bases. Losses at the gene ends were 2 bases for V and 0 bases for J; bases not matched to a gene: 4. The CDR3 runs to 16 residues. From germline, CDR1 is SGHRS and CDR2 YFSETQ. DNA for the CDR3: TGCGCCAGCAGCTTTATAGCGGGAACCTCCTACAATGAGCAGTTCTTC. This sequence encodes CASSFIAGTSYNEQFF. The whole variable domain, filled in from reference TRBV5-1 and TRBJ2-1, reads KAGVTQTPRYLIKTRGQQVTLSCSPISGHRSVSWYQQTPGQGLQFLFEYFSETQRNKGNFPGRFSGRQFSNSRSEMNVSTLELGDSALYLCASSFIAGTSYNEQFFGPGTRLTVL.

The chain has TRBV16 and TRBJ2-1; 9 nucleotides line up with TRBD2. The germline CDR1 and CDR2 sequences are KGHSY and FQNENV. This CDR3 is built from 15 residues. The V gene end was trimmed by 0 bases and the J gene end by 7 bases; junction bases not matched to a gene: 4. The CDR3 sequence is CASSQSASGINEQFF. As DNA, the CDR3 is TGTGCCAGCAGCCAATCGGCTAGCGGGATAAATGAGCAGTTCTTC.

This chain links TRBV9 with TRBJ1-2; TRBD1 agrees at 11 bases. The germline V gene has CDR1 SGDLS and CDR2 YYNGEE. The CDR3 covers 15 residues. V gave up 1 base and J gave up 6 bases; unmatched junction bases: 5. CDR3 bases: TGTGCCAGCAGCGTACTTGGGGGACAGGGGGATGGCTACACCTTC. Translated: CASSVLGGQGDGYTF.

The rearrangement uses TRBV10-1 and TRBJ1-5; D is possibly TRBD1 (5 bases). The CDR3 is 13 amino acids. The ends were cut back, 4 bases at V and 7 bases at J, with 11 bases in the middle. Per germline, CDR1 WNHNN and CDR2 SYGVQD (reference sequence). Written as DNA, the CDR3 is TGCGCCAGCAGTGGGGACCTGGAGCAGCCCCAGCATTTT. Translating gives CASSGDLEQPQHF.

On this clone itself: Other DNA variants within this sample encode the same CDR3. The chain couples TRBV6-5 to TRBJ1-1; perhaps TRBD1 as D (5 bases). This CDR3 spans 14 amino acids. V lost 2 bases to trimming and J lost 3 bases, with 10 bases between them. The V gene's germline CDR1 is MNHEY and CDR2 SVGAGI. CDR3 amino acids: CASSYRGGDTEAFF. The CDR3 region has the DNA TGTGCCAGCAGTTACCGTGGAGGGGACACTGAAGCTTTCTTT.

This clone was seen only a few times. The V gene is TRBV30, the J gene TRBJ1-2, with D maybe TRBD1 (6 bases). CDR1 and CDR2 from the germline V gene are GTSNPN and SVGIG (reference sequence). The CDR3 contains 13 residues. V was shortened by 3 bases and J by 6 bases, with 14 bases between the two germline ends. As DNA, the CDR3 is TGTGCCTGGAGAGGTCAGGGGAGGGATGGCTACACCTTC. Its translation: CAWRGQGRDGYTF.

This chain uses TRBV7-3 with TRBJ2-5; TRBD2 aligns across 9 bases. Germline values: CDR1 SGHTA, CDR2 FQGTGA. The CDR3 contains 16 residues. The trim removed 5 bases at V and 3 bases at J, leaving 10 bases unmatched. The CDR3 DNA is TGTGCCAGCAGCCAATCTAGCGGGAAGGGCGAAGAGACCCAGTACTTC. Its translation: CASSQSSGKGEETQYF.

The DNA for the CDR3 is TGTGCCAGCACCCCGAATCCCGGGACAACTAATGAAAAACTGTTTTTT. It encodes CASTPNPGTTNEKLFF. The chain is built from TRBV9 and TRBJ1-4; D gene uncertain. The CDR3 is made up of 16 amino acids. CDR1 is SGDLS and CDR2 is YYNGEE in the germline V gene. V was shortened by 6 bases and J by 0 bases, with 15 bases between the two germline ends.

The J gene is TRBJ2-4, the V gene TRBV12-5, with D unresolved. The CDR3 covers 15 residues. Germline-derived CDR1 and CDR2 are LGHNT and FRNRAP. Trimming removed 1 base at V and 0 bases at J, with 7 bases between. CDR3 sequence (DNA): TGTGCTAGTGGTTTGGGGGATATAGCCAAAAACATTCAGTACTTC. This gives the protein CASGLGDIAKNIQYF.

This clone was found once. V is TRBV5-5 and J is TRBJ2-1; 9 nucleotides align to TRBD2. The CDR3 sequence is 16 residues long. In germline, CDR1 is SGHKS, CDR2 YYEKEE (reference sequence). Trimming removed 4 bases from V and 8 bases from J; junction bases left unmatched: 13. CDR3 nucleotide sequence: TGTGCCAGCAGCCATGGACTAGCGCAAGGAAGGGATGAGCAGTTCTTC. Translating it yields CASSHGLAQGRDEQFF.